The rows below give T cell receptor beta chains drawn from one sample of a study of HIV-infected children after antiretroviral therapy interruption. TCRdb fed the 3' RACE reads into MiXCR, producing one record per CDR3 protein. The sample contains 45,000 to 50,000 distinct CDR3 sequences, around 4% of which appear only once. The material was CD45RA+ CD4+ T cells from PBMCs, pooled from several time points, obtained from a donor given antiretroviral therapy, either interrupted or continuous. These receptors were taken from a pool of human donors with HIV. CDR3s leave out the opening cysteine and the closing phenylalanine or tryptophan.

V gene	J gene	CDR3 protein
TRBV10-1	TRBJ1-3	ASRASGDGNTIY
TRBV12-3/TRBV12-4	TRBJ1-5	ASSFENQPQH
TRBV6-1	TRBJ2-7	ASSITGSEQY
TRBV2	TRBJ1-2	ASTMNEYGYT
TRBV5-2	TRBJ2-3	ASKGGLASTDTQY
TRBV3-1	TRBJ1-1	ASSQVEDRSGAF
TRBV4-2	TRBJ1-1	ASSPPQRMNTEAF
TRBV6-6	TRBJ1-5	ASAGSNQPQH
TRBV29-1	TRBJ2-5	SVEKIAGTETQY
TRBV27	TRBJ1-6	ASSLSMGASSYNSPLH
TRBV10-3	TRBJ2-3	ATRTSGADTQY
TRBV6-1	TRBJ2-7	ASSERYEQY
TRBV29-1	TRBJ2-7	SVAPTMSYEQY
TRBV5-1	TRBJ2-1	ASSPGGVAEDPNNEQF
TRBV28	TRBJ1-3	ASSQENTIY
TRBV7-9	TRBJ1-1	ASSLAGQPNTEAF
TRBV2	TRBJ1-5	ASSEETKQH
TRBV12-3/TRBV12-4	TRBJ1-2	ASSLTTGNYGYT
TRBV5-1	TRBJ2-1	ASSLDRGSYNEQF
TRBV7-6	TRBJ2-7	ASSPYPSSSYEQY
TRBV12-3/TRBV12-4	TRBJ2-7	ASSFDSYEQY
TRBV18	TRBJ2-2	ASSPRTASDTGELF
TRBV27	TRBJ1-2	ASSSSRDRVKGYT
TRBV2	TRBJ1-2	ASPPGNYGYT
TRBV7-7	TRBJ2-3	ASSRDITDTQY
TRBV2	TRBJ1-5	ASKAAENQPQH
TRBV30	TRBJ1-2	ARTADRARTGGYT
TRBV6-6	TRBJ1-3	ASQALSTGNTIY
TRBV7-9	TRBJ1-4	ASSPGQTASNEKLF
TRBV12-3/TRBV12-4	TRBJ2-7	ASSSGEVEQY
TRBV12-3/TRBV12-4	TRBJ1-6	ASSSGQGVSPLH
TRBV4-1	TRBJ2-3	ASSRQTSGSTDTQY
TRBV7-2	TRBJ2-3	ASSSRISTDTQY
TRBV19	TRBJ2-2	ASSIFSGTGELF
TRBV6-6	TRBJ1-1	ASSYNRGQKLLNTEAF
TRBV28	TRBJ2-5	ASSSFGGRAVQETQY
TRBV4-2	TRBJ1-1	ASNLQGATEAF
TRBV9	TRBJ1-3	ASSPQPNSGNTIY
TRBV10-3	TRBJ1-2	AISPVGANYGYT
TRBV20-1	TRBJ2-3	SAREVKLTDTQY
TRBV28	TRBJ2-5	ASSTRTAETQY
TRBV6-1	TRBJ1-1	ATKMVGGAEAF
TRBV19	TRBJ1-4	ASSTGFGEKLF
TRBV27	TRBJ2-7	ASSLSATTLSYEQY
TRBV20-1	TRBJ1-1	SARDLAAGVMKTEAF
TRBV2	TRBJ1-4	ASSRDRGYTNEKLF
TRBV19	TRBJ2-2	ASSRVRRNTGELF